Listed here is a single TCR beta chain. This sample was taken from a study of OX40 agonist ivuxolimab in advanced cancers. Turning to the study itself: Patient treatment consisted of intravenous ivuxolimab administration every 2 weeks at 0.01 to 10 mg/kg.

TCRdb's table, derived via immunoSEQ multiplex PCR, lists solely in-frame clones and lacks some. The table shows about 52,000 clones, with 85% to 95% occurring only once. From germline, CDR1 is SGHKS and CDR2 YYEKEE (reference sequence). Trimming stripped 2 bases from V and 4 bases from J, with 13 bases between. The CDR3 sequence is 14 residues long. V gene TRBV5-5 combines with J gene TRBJ2-7; D is possibly TRBD2 (6 bases). The receptor's source is an adult with an advanced solid tumor such as melanoma, head and neck, liver or kidney cancer. The sample here was CD4+ or CD8+ T cells sorted from blood, taken in a trial of the OX40 agonist ivuxolimab. The CDR3 region has the DNA TGTGCCAGCAGCTTAGGGGACTCACCGTACGAGCAGTACTTC. Translation: CASSLGDSPYEQYF.